One and the same sample provided the 3 T cell receptor beta chains below, sequenced in a study of blood T cell repertoires in COVID-19. The method was immunoSEQ multiplex PCR; TCRdb's version includes in-frame clones alone and lacks a portion of them. The sample includes approximately 300,000 clones, 92% of them seen just once. The source material was PBMCs or T cells enriched from blood (not recorded which). Source of these receptors: a woman aged 25-40 years who had recovered from COVID-19.

This clone was seen once. The chain couples TRBV28 to TRBJ1-2; tentative D call: TRBD1 (5 bases). The CDR3 is made up of 14 amino acids. Germline V gene data show CDR1 as MDHEN and CDR2 as SYDVKM. Trimming pared 6 bases from V and 7 bases from J, leaving 18 bases between. In DNA form, the CDR3 reads TGTGCCAGCAGAAGATCCTCGGGGGGGTTTGGCTACACCTTC. Its protein product is CASRRSSGGFGYTF.

The rearrangement links TRBV9 to TRBJ1-1; D remains unclear. Trimming cost V 0 bases and J 6 bases, with 15 bases left between them. This CDR3 contains 15 residues. Germline CDR1 and CDR2: SGDLS and YYNGEE. Here the CDR3 DNA reads TGTGCCAGCAGCGTAGGTGTCGGACTTAAACCTGAAGCTTTCTTT. It yields the protein CASSVGVGLKPEAFF.

The chain recombines TRBV28 with TRBJ1-5; D unresolved. Trimming pared 2 bases from V and 2 bases from J, leaving 13 bases between. The CDR3 runs to 16 residues. Germline values: CDR1 MDHEN, CDR2 SYDVKM. CDR3: CASSLVAGYGNQPQHF. The CDR3 coding sequence is TGTGCCAGCAGTTTAGTAGCGGGCTACGGCAATCAGCCCCAGCATTTT.